The 24 T cell receptor beta chains given below trace back to one sample, sequenced in a study of T cell repertoires in cytomegalovirus infection. From the reads, TCRdb called clonotypes with MiXCR, one entry per CDR3 protein. The sample records about 350,000 distinct CDR3 sequences, around a third being singletons. These TCRs' antigens remain unknown. The sample here was cultured PBMCs, taken from culture after CMV antigen stimulation. The receptors come from a human donor in good health (CMV status not recorded). Some clones in this sample may be carry-over from other donors' samples.

The chain employs TRBV4-3 and TRBJ2-1; D may be TRBD2 (5 bases). The CDR3 consists of 13 residues. CDR1 and CDR2 from the germline V gene are LGHNA and YSLEER. Trimming removed 0 bases from V and 9 bases from J, with 9 bases in between. CDR3 residues: CASSQDREGEQFF. DNA of the CDR3: TGCGCCAGCAGCCAAGATCGTGAGGGTGAGCAGTTCTTC.

This clonotype was picked up many times. The gene calls are TRBV28 and TRBJ2-7; weak D call: TRBD2 (5 bases). CDR1 MDHEN and CDR2 SYDVKM come from the germline V gene. The CDR3 is 14 amino acids. Trimming took off 3 bases at V and 2 bases at J, with 11 bases between the two ends. CDR3 coding DNA: TGTGCCAGCAGTTTGGAACTAGTGCCCTACGAGCAGTACTTC. Protein product: CASSLELVPYEQYF.

The chain employs TRBV18 and TRBJ2-7; 7 bases are shared with TRBD1. Per the germline V gene, CDR1 is KGHSH and CDR2 is LQKENI. V gave up 6 bases and J gave up 4 bases; unmatched junction bases: 9. CDR3 length: 14 residues. The CDR3 nucleotides read TGTGCCAGCTCCCCTGACAGGGCGGGTTACGAGCAGTACTTC. It codes for CASSPDRAGYEQYF.

This chain's CDR3 is CASSQDAVNTEAFF. Here the CDR3 DNA reads TGCGCCAGCAGCCAAGATGCAGTGAACACTGAAGCTTTCTTT. This chain links TRBV4-1 with TRBJ1-1; no clear D. CDR3 size: 14 residues. Trimming left V 0 bases short and J 0 bases short, with 5 bases between. Germline V gene data show CDR1 as MGHRA and CDR2 as YSYEKL.

The chain links TRBV28 to TRBJ2-7; tentative D call: TRBD1 (6 bases). The CDR3 length is 12 residues. Between the trimmed V and J ends, which lost 7 bases and 4 bases, there was a span of 11 bases. The germline gives CDR1 MDHEN, CDR2 SYDVKM. The chain's CDR3 is CASIGTRYEQYF. The CDR3 nucleotides read TGTGCCAGCATTGGGACAAGATACGAGCAGTACTTC.

This clonotype was recorded a few times. The rearrangement links TRBV20-1 to TRBJ1-2; 7 bases fit TRBD1. The length of the CDR3 is 13 residues. Trimming removed 2 bases from V and 6 bases from J; junction bases left unmatched: 6. From germline, CDR1 is DFQATT and CDR2 SNEGSKA (reference sequence). The CDR3 region is CSARFDDRDGYTF. The CDR3, as DNA: TGCAGTGCTAGATTCGACGACAGGGATGGCTACACCTTC.

The rearrangement links TRBV27 to TRBJ2-1; D remains ambiguous. V lost 3 bases to trimming and J lost 5 bases, with 8 bases between them. CDR3 length: 13 residues. Per germline, CDR1 MNHEY and CDR2 SMNVEV (reference sequence). The CDR3 DNA reads as TGTGCCAGCAGTTTCGGGTGGAACAATGAGCAGTTCTTC. Protein sequence: CASSFGWNNEQFF.

This clonotype has a single count. No conserved phenylalanine or tryptophan ends this CDR3, so it is likely a read error. V usage is TRBV25-1 and J usage is TRBJ2-3, with D uncertain. Germline CDR1 is MGHDK and CDR2 is SYGVNS. The CDR3 spans 14 residues. CDR3 in amino acids: CARSEEQSTDTQYL. The CDR3 DNA reads TGTGCCCGCAGTGAGGAACAGAGCACAGATACGCAGTATTTG.

This chain uses TRBV12-3 or TRBV12-4 with TRBJ2-5; 15 bases are a match to TRBD2. Losses at the gene ends were 6 bases for V and 4 bases for J; bases not matched to a gene: 3. This CDR3 has 15 residues. The CDR3 bases are TGTGCCAGCAGCGGGACTAGCGGGAGGTTAGAGACCCAGTACTTC. As protein: CASSGTSGRLETQYF.

The chain recombines TRBV7-2 with TRBJ2-2; D possibly uses TRBD1 or TRBD2 (5 bases each). Trimming left V 2 bases short and J 6 bases short, with 31 bases between. Per germline, CDR1 SGHTA and CDR2 FQGNSA. The CDR3 is made up of 21 amino acids. The CDR3 bases are TGTGCCAGCAGCTTATTTACTATATGGGGGACCCGGGGCCGGAGTGCCGGGGAGCTGTTTTTT. It codes for CASSLFTIWGTRGRSAGELFF.

This chain links TRBV28 with TRBJ1-2; no firm D call. Trimming took off 6 bases at V and 6 bases at J, with 14 bases between the two ends. Germline lookup yields CDR1 MDHEN and CDR2 SYDVKM. The CDR3 is 13 amino acids. The CDR3 is CASSPSSRDGYTF. The DNA for the CDR3 is TGTGCCAGCAGCCCGTCTAGTCGAGATGGCTACACCTTC.

V and J are TRBV18 and TRBJ2-7; 7 bases fit TRBD2. V shed 3 bases and J 3 bases; nucleotides not matched to a gene: 5. This CDR3 region has 14 residues. Germline CDR1 KGHSH, CDR2 LQKENI. CDR3 in amino acids: CASSPSTSDYEQYF. CDR3 DNA sequence: TGTGCCAGCTCACCTAGTACTAGCGACTACGAGCAGTACTTC.

In its sample, this clonotype was seen a few times. The chain has TRBV12-3 or TRBV12-4 and TRBJ2-1, with 11 positions matching TRBD2. This CDR3 is 17 amino acids long. Losses at the gene ends were 1 base for V and 6 bases for J; bases not matched to a gene: 8. The chain's CDR3 is CASSLDLLAGVGNEQFF. CDR3 bases: TGTGCCAGCAGTTTAGATCTACTAGCGGGAGTAGGCAATGAGCAGTTCTTC.

This clonotype has only a few counts. V usage is TRBV7-8 and J usage is TRBJ2-4, with D maybe TRBD1 (5 bases). The CDR3 runs to 14 residues. Germline CDR1 reads SGHVS; CDR2 reads FQNEAQ. Trimming took off 7 bases at V and 1 base at J, with 11 bases between the two ends. CDR3: CASKGAQAKNIQYF. The CDR3 region has the DNA TGTGCCAGCAAAGGGGCTCAGGCCAAAAACATTCAGTACTTC.

V gene TRBV4-1 combines with J gene TRBJ2-7; D perhaps matches TRBD1 (6 bases). The CDR3 sequence is 14 residues long. V was pared by 3 bases and J by 2 bases, with 11 bases between. Germline lookup yields CDR1 MGHRA and CDR2 YSYEKL. CDR3 loop: CASSHKGQTYEQYF. DNA for the CDR3: TGCGCCAGCAGCCATAAAGGACAGACCTACGAGCAGTACTTC.

Ten or more counts support this clonotype. The CDR3 spells CASSLGLLAGGYEQYV. CDR3 bases: TGTGCCAGCAGCTTAGGTCTACTAGCGGGAGGCTACGAGCAGTACGTC. The chain has TRBV7-8 and TRBJ2-7; TRBD2 matches 12 bases. V shed 1 base, J shed 3 bases, and the junction held 4 bases outside the gene matches. Germline V gene data show CDR1 as SGHVS and CDR2 as FQNEAQ. CDR3 length equals 16 residues.

The chain is built from TRBV28 and TRBJ2-7, with 10 nucleotides matching TRBD2. Losses at the gene ends were 5 bases for V and 11 bases for J; bases not matched to a gene: 15. CDR3 length: 15 residues. CDR1 is MDHEN and CDR2 is SYDVKM in the germline V gene. The CDR3 loop reads CASSPAGLAGAVEYF. Written as DNA, the CDR3 is TGTGCCAGCAGTCCCGCGGGGCTAGCGGGAGCAGTGGAGTACTTC.

This clonotype has more than one count but fewer than ten. The rearrangement links TRBV7-2 to TRBJ2-3; 11 nucleotides agree with TRBD2. From germline, CDR1 is SGHTA and CDR2 FQGNSA. The CDR3 contains 19 residues. The junction had 13 bases not matched to a gene; V was cut back by 5 bases and J by 0 bases. CDR3 amino acids: CASSPRRGRLAGSTDTQYF. The CDR3 region has the DNA TGTGCCAGCAGCCCTCGCCGGGGGCGACTAGCGGGGAGCACAGATACGCAGTATTTT.

This rearrangement joins TRBV12-5 to TRBJ2-2; 8 bases fit TRBD1. The CDR3 is 17 amino acids. V shed 5 bases, J shed 4 bases, and the junction held 12 bases outside the gene matches. Per the germline V gene, CDR1 is LGHNT and CDR2 is FRNRAP. CDR3 sequence: CASGQQTTGDVTGELFF. In nucleotides, the CDR3 is TGTGCTAGTGGTCAACAGACGACAGGGGATGTCACCGGGGAGCTGTTTTTT.

This sequence joins TRBV28 and TRBJ2-5; tentatively, D is TRBD2 (5 bases). V was pared by 2 bases and J by 4 bases, with 8 bases between. The CDR3 consists of 13 residues. Germline V CDR1 and CDR2: MDHEN, SYDVKM. The CDR3 sequence is CASSLRAGETQYF. The CDR3 DNA follows: TGTGCCAGCAGTTTACGGGCGGGAGAGACCCAGTACTTC.

This clonotype has a handful of counts. The chain recombines TRBV7-6 with TRBJ2-3; TRBD2 aligns across 8 bases. The CDR3 contains 14 residues. CDR1 and CDR2 (germline): SGHVS, FNYEAQ. The V segment lost 3 bases and the J segment 2 bases; nucleotides outside the gene matches: 1. DNA for the CDR3: TGTGCCAGCAGCTTTAGCGGGACCACAGATACGCAGTATTTT. Its translation: CASSFSGTTDTQYF.

The chain combines TRBV20-1 with TRBJ1-2; 7 positions match TRBD1. Germline V gives CDR1 DFQATT, CDR2 SNEGSKA (reference sequence). V gave up 4 bases and J gave up 5 bases; unmatched junction bases: 25. The CDR3 runs to 19 residues. The CDR3 DNA sequence: TGCAGTGCTACTCAGATGACACTCAGGGGGACGGAAGGGGGGTATGGCTACACCTTC. It specifies CSATQMTLRGTEGGYGYTF.

The V and J genes are TRBV6-5 and TRBJ1-1; D is ambiguous. Between the trimmed V and J ends, which lost 6 bases and 0 bases, there was a span of 11 bases. CDR3 length: 14 residues. Germline V gene sequence: CDR1 MNHEY, CDR2 SVGAGI. CDR3 nucleotides: TGTGCCAGCAGCCAACAGACACTGAACACTGAAGCTTTCTTT. It codes for CASSQQTLNTEAFF.

This clonotype was found once. This may arise from a read error, as a much more abundant clone is one base away. V and J are TRBV7-2 and TRBJ1-5; tentatively, D is TRBD1 (6 bases). This CDR3 has 14 residues. V was pared by 3 bases and J by 6 bases, with 12 bases between. CDR1 is SGHTA and CDR2 is FQGNSA in the germline V gene. CDR3 in amino acids: CASSFNRVGQPQHF. CDR3 nucleotides: TGTGCCAGCAGCTTCAACAGGGTGGGTCAGCCCCAGCATTTT.